Presented here are 5 T cell receptor beta chains from one specimen sequenced in a study of blood T cells in healthy people across ages. Using a J-beta primer mix together with a sample-barcoded 5' primer, a second PCR was run for about 6 to 12 cycles. TCRdb re-called the 5' RACE reads through MiXCR, storing one row per CDR3 protein. The table has about 1.7 million distinct CDR3 sequences, 28% seen once. Sequencing used blood. The receptors were gathered from a woman between 25 and 40 years old in good health.

This clonotype was seen ten or more times. The chain has TRBV9 and TRBJ2-1, with 9 positions matching TRBD2. Germline V lookup: CDR1 SGDLS, CDR2 YYNGEE. After removal of 3 bases from V and 6 bases from J, the junction contained 4 bases not matched to a gene. The CDR3 is made up of 14 amino acids. The chain's CDR3 is CASSGGLARNEQFF. The CDR3 DNA reads TGTGCCAGCAGCGGCGGACTAGCGCGCAATGAGCAGTTCTTC.

V usage is TRBV14 and J usage is TRBJ2-4, with D unresolved. The CDR3 runs 13 residues. The V end lost 2 bases, the J end lost 13 bases, and 15 bases lay between the germline ends. Germline V gives CDR1 SGHDN, CDR2 FVKESK. CDR3 nucleotide sequence: TGTGCCAGCAGCCAACCCGGATACAATGAGCAGTACTTC. It is translated as CASSQPGYNEQYF.

The J gene is TRBJ1-1, the V gene TRBV2, with D unresolved. The germline V gene has CDR1 SNHLY and CDR2 FYNNEI. The CDR3 totals 12 residues. V was shortened by 5 bases and J by 4 bases, with 8 bases between the two germline ends. The CDR3 loop reads CASSSDVTEAFF. The CDR3 nucleotides are TGTGCCAGCAGTTCTGACGTCACTGAAGCTTTCTTT.

The J gene is TRBJ2-3, the V gene TRBV7-2, with D maybe TRBD2 (7 bases). The V gene lost 2 bases and the J gene lost 2 bases, with 14 bases spanning the gap. Germline V gene lookup returns CDR1 SGHTA and CDR2 FQGNSA. This CDR3 is 16 amino acids long. The CDR3: CASSLRGRGDTDTQYF. CDR3 nucleotide sequence: TGTGCCAGCAGCTTACGGGGGAGGGGGGACACAGATACGCAGTATTTT.

This clonotype has a handful of counts. The CDR3 loop is CSVEPAALYGYTF. In nucleotides, the CDR3 is TGCAGCGTGGAGCCTGCAGCGCTCTATGGCTACACCTTC. The J gene is TRBJ1-2, the V gene TRBV29-1; D gene uncertain. Trimming removed 6 bases from V and 4 bases from J, with 15 bases in between. The CDR3 has 13 residues. Germline V gene data show CDR1 as SQVTM and CDR2 as ANQGSEA.